The 2 T cell receptor beta chains presented below share a single source sample, sequenced in a study of blood T cell repertoires in COVID-19. Clones were sequenced by immunoSEQ multiplex PCR, and TCRdb holds only the in-frame ones, with some missing. The data hold around 430,000 clones, with around 88% observed a single time. The sequenced material came from peripheral blood. Every receptor here comes from a woman in her forties or fifties with COVID-19, enrolled during active disease.

The chain links TRBV5-4 to TRBJ2-3; a possible D gene is TRBD1 (8 bases). Looked up from germline, CDR1 is SGHNT and CDR2 is YYREEE (reference sequence). The CDR3 length is 17 residues. Trimming cost V 4 bases and J 2 bases, with 20 bases left between them. CDR3 DNA: TGTGCCAGCAGCCCACTTAGACAGGGGAGGGTCACAGATACGCAGTATTTT. As protein: CASSPLRQGRVTDTQYF.

The J gene is TRBJ2-1, the V gene TRBV7-3; TRBD2 matches at 11 bases. Germline assignment: CDR1 SGHTA and CDR2 FQGTGA. The CDR3 spans 16 residues. Trimming at V came to 5 bases and at J to 3 bases, leaving 6 bases not matched to a gene. The DNA for the CDR3 is TGTGCCAGCAGCCCCTCTAGCGGGGGGCTCTACAATGAGCAGTTCTTC. This gives the protein CASSPSSGGLYNEQFF.